There are many counts of the clone carrying this T cell receptor (beta chain). Trimming cost V 4 bases and J 6 bases; bases outside gene matches: 6. Germline lookup yields CDR1 MNHNY and CDR2 SVGAGI (reference sequence). The CDR3 spans 15 residues. The entry originates in a study of Ad26.COV2.S vaccination and SARS-CoV-2 variants. The repertoire was sequenced with immunoSEQ multiplex PCR; TCRdb's copy has only in-frame clones and lacks some. This repertoire shows some 320,000 clones, 70% to 90% found once; its top ten account for around 2%. Regarding treatment: roughly 19 received Ad26.COV2.S at low or high dose, single or two shots; 5 received placebo; per-sample allocation not given. All samples were drawn on day 63, counting from the first vaccine or placebo injection. An adult aged 18-55 years in Boston served as the donor.

The V and J genes are TRBV6-6 and TRBJ2-3; 11 nucleotides align to TRBD2. This TCR came from a person aged 18-60 years who received the Ad26.COV2.S COVID-19 vaccine or a placebo. The material sequenced was peripheral blood, taken in a trial of Ad26.COV2.S vaccine versus placebo. The CDR3 DNA follows: TGTGCCAGCAGTTCGACTAGCGGGGCGAGGGATACGCAGTATTTT. Amino acid sequence: CASSSTSGARDTQYF.